Each of the 7 T cell receptor beta chains below was sequenced from the same sample in a study of CD8 T cells in Susac syndrome (dated by TCRdb to the late 2010s). The library was made by the immunoSEQ multiplex PCR assay. RNA was extracted using the RNeasy kit, and roughly 0.5 to 1 ug of the RNA was reverse transcribed with random hexamers. The public reads were run again by TCRdb, first through fastp at Q25 and then through MiXCR, and only productive beta chains were kept. Duplicate CDR3 protein sequences are folded into a single record with the most common DNA and genes. The sample table shows 100,000 to 150,000 distinct CDR3 sequences, and just under 95% are seen once. The ten largest account for about 0.19% of the sample. Sequences were obtained from CD8+ T cells from PBMCs. These TCRs come from a human donor with Susac syndrome.

The chain carries TRBV12-3 or TRBV12-4 and TRBJ1-5; 8 bases align to TRBD1. The V segment lost 5 bases and the J segment 8 bases; nucleotides outside the gene matches: 8. The CDR3 has 14 amino acids. CDR3 sequence: CASSDRGWSEPQHF. DNA of the CDR3: TGTGCCAGCAGTGACAGGGGTTGGAGCGAGCCCCAGCATTTT.

V is TRBV3-1 and J is TRBJ2-5; a possible D gene is TRBD2 (5 bases). Trimming took off 4 bases at V and 4 bases at J, with 19 bases between the two ends. There are 16 residues in the CDR3. Germline CDR1 reads LGHDT; CDR2 reads YNNKEL (reference sequence). CDR3 coding DNA: TGTGCCAGCAGCCCCCCCGGGATTACAATGGGAGAGACCCAGTACTTC. Protein: CASSPPGITMGETQYF.

As DNA, the CDR3 is TGTGCCAGCAGACCGACAACAGGGGCCGGCTATAGCAATCAGCCCCAGCATTTT. This encodes CASRPTTGAGYSNQPQHF. The genes are TRBV12-3 or TRBV12-4 and TRBJ1-5, with 7 bases aligning to TRBD1. The CDR3 runs 18 residues. The trim removed 6 bases at V and 0 bases at J, leaving 14 bases unmatched.

The V and J genes are TRBV12-3 or TRBV12-4 and TRBJ2-2; D is unclear. Trimming pared 0 bases from V and 1 base from J, leaving 3 bases between. The CDR3 has 14 residues. The DNA of the CDR3 is TGTGCCAGCAGTTTAGCCAGGAACACCGGGGAGCTGTTTTTT. This encodes CASSLARNTGELFF.

The rearrangement links TRBV13 to TRBJ2-7; D is uncertain. The CDR3 has 12 amino acids. The germline V gene has CDR1 PRHDT and CDR2 FYEKMQ (reference sequence). Trimming stripped 5 bases from V and 6 bases from J, with 11 bases between. CDR3 sequence (DNA): TGTGCCAGCAGCCTTGGCCCCACCGAGCAGTACTTC. This gives the protein CASSLGPTEQYF.

The V gene is TRBV12-3 or TRBV12-4, the J gene TRBJ1-1; TRBD1 matches 9 bases. Losses at the gene ends were 3 bases for V and 4 bases for J; bases not matched to a gene: 9. This CDR3 is 16 amino acids long. CDR3 nucleotide sequence: TGTGCCAGCAGTTTCACAGGGGGCGGGTTTGGCACTGAAGCTTTCTTT. This translates into CASSFTGGGFGTEAFF.

The chain uses TRBV3-1 and TRBJ2-5; 10 bases agree with TRBD1. This CDR3 is 14 amino acids long. Trimming removed 4 bases from V and 5 bases from J; junction bases left unmatched: 4. Per germline, CDR1 LGHDT and CDR2 YNNKEL (reference sequence). This chain's CDR3 is CASSPTGGGETQYF. For the CDR3, the DNA is TGTGCCAGCAGCCCGACAGGGGGCGGCGAGACCCAGTACTTC.